Listed here are 14 T cell receptor beta chains from one sample, sequenced in a study of control samples from healthy donors and cancer patients. Sequencing was performed with immunoSEQ multiplex PCR; in TCRdb, only in-frame clones are kept and a portion is missing. The sample lists fewer than 500,000 clones, about 93% occurring once. Input material: PBMCs. Receptors originate from a man between 40 and 49 years old with head and neck cancer.

The chain is built from TRBV29-1 and TRBJ1-1, with D hard to call. Trimming took 4 bases from V and 3 from J, leaving 12 bases between them. Germline CDR1 is SQVTM and CDR2 is ANQGSEA. This CDR3 comprises 13 residues. The CDR3 DNA follows: TGCAGCGTTGGGAGCGCCGCTGACACTGAAGCTTTCTTT. It specifies CSVGSAADTEAFF.

This chain links TRBV19 with TRBJ1-1, with TRBD1 matching 7 bases. Germline assignment: CDR1 LNHDA and CDR2 SQIVND (reference sequence). CDR3 size: 14 residues. V trimming: 5 bases; J trimming: 6 bases; junction bases outside the gene matches: 9. The CDR3 sequence is CASSPRGDRPEAFF. The CDR3 DNA sequence: TGTGCCAGTAGTCCTAGGGGGGACAGACCTGAAGCTTTCTTT.

The J gene is TRBJ2-7, the V gene TRBV5-1; 14 bases are a match to TRBD2. Germline V CDR1 and CDR2: SGHRS, YFSETQ. The trim removed 3 bases at V and 7 bases at J, leaving 6 bases unmatched. The CDR3 has 15 amino acids. CDR3 amino acids: CASSSGLAGVGEQYF. CDR3 coding DNA: TGCGCCAGCAGCTCGGGACTAGCGGGAGTAGGAGAGCAGTACTTC. Full variable domain (missing parts from reference TRBV5-1 and TRBJ2-7): KAGVTQTPRYLIKTRGQQVTLSCSPISGHRSVSWYQQTPGQGLQFLFEYFSETQRNKGNFPGRFSGRQFSNSRSEMNVSTLELGDSALYLCASSSGLAGVGEQYFGPGTRLTVT.

The chain has TRBV2 and TRBJ1-6, with a possible D match to TRBD1 (6 bases). CDR1 SNHLY and CDR2 FYNNEI come from the germline V gene. V gave up 7 bases and J gave up 9 bases, with 19 bases separating them. The CDR3 runs 15 residues. The chain's CDR3 is CASTPNDRSASPLHF. CDR3 nucleotide sequence: TGTGCCAGCACTCCGAATGACAGGTCCGCTTCACCCCTCCACTTT. The full variable domain, its missing parts supplied by reference TRBV2 and TRBJ1-6, is EPEVTQTPSHQVTQMGQEVILRCVPISNHLYFYWYRQILGQKVEFLVSFYNNEISEKSEIFDDQFSVERPDGSNFTLKIRSTKLEDSAMYFCASTPNDRSASPLHFGNGTRLTVT.

This clone was detected only once. The V call is TRBV5-8, the J call TRBJ2-2; a possible D gene is TRBD1 (5 bases). Trimming shortened V by 7 bases and J by 1 base, and 14 bases separated the two germline ends. This CDR3 is 15 amino acids long. Germline assignment: CDR1 SGHTS and CDR2 YDEGEE. In nucleotides, the CDR3 is TGTGCCAGCTCCCTGGCAGGGTTGAACACCGGGGAGCTGTTTTTT. Its translation: CASSLAGLNTGELFF.

The gene calls are TRBV30 and TRBJ1-2; no reliable D call. V was pared by 4 bases and J by 2 bases, with 8 bases between. Germline CDR1 GTSNPN, CDR2 SVGIG (reference sequence). There are 12 residues in the CDR3. DNA for the CDR3: TGTGCCTGGACAGTAAAAAACTATGGCTACACCTTC. Translation: CAWTVKNYGYTF.

The V and J genes are TRBV5-1 and TRBJ1-4, with TRBD1 as a possible D gene (6 bases). The germline V gene encodes CDR1 SGHRS and CDR2 YFSETQ. The CDR3 covers 17 residues. V was pared by 2 bases and J by 8 bases, with 22 bases between. The CDR3 is CASSLGGGLGMGEKLFF. The CDR3, as DNA: TGCGCCAGCAGCTTAGGGGGAGGACTTGGGATGGGAGAAAAACTGTTTTTT. Variable domain in full (rest from reference TRBV5-1 and TRBJ1-4): KAGVTQTPRYLIKTRGQQVTLSCSPISGHRSVSWYQQTPGQGLQFLFEYFSETQRNKGNFPGRFSGRQFSNSRSEMNVSTLELGDSALYLCASSLGGGLGMGEKLFFGSGTQLSVL.

This chain links TRBV6-2 or TRBV6-3 with TRBJ1-5; TRBD1 matches at 7 bases. V was pared by 2 bases and J by 2 bases, with 3 bases of the junction left unmatched. The CDR3 spans 15 residues. Germline V CDR1 and CDR2: MNHEY, SVGEGT. The DNA for the CDR3 is TGTGCCAGCAGTTACGGAGGGGGCGGCAATCAGCCCCAGCATTTT. This sequence encodes CASSYGGGGNQPQHF.

This clone came up a few times. The chain recombines TRBV7-3 with TRBJ1-6; unclear D gene. In germline, CDR1 is SGHTA, CDR2 FQGTGA. Trimming left V 5 bases short and J 0 bases short, with 8 bases between. CDR3 size: 15 residues. The CDR3 sequence is CASSLLSSYNSPLHF. Here the CDR3 DNA reads TGTGCCAGCAGCCTTCTAAGCTCCTATAATTCACCCCTCCACTTT.

The chain has TRBV29-1 and TRBJ2-7; 8 bases line up with TRBD1. Germline lookup yields CDR1 SQVTM and CDR2 ANQGSEA. CDR3 length: 13 residues. V was pared by 4 bases and J by 2 bases, with 4 bases of the junction left unmatched. DNA of the CDR3: TGCAGCGTTGGGGACAGGTCCACCTACGAGCAGTACTTC. Translation: CSVGDRSTYEQYF.

The chain has TRBV9 and TRBJ2-5; 9 bases agree with TRBD1. The CDR3 is 16 residues long. Trimming took 4 bases from V and 6 from J; bases not matched to a gene: 13. Per the germline V gene, CDR1 is SGDLS and CDR2 is YYNGEE. Here the CDR3 DNA reads TGTGCCAGCAGCCACAATCCGGGACAGGGACCCCAGACCCAGTACTTC. This encodes CASSHNPGQGPQTQYF.

V and J are TRBV6-6 and TRBJ1-3; no clear D gene. The CDR3 consists of 14 residues. Trimming pared 5 bases from V and 0 bases from J, leaving 8 bases between. Germline V gives CDR1 MNHNY, CDR2 SVGAGI (reference sequence). CDR3 coding DNA: TGTGCCAGCAGTCCTCAGTCCTCTGGAAACACCATATATTTT. Protein product: CASSPQSSGNTIYF.

V gene TRBV3-1 (or the pseudogene TRBV3-2) combines with J gene TRBJ1-1, with unresolved D. Germline CDR1 LGHDT, CDR2 YNNKEL (reference sequence). The CDR3 totals 16 residues. V lost 1 base and J lost 5, with 17 bases in between. DNA of the CDR3: TGTGCCAGCAGCCAAGGTTATACGCGGGTTAGGACTGAAGCTTTCTTT. Encoded protein: CASSQGYTRVRTEAFF.

This sequence joins TRBV19 and TRBJ1-1, with D tentatively TRBD1 (6 bases). CDR1 is LNHDA and CDR2 is SQIVND in the germline V gene (reference sequence). V was clipped by 1 base and J by 8 bases, with 8 bases between them. The CDR3 covers 12 residues. The CDR3 loop is CASSIGGPEAFF. CDR3 bases: TGTGCCAGTAGTATAGGGGGGCCCGAAGCTTTCTTT.